This T cell receptor beta chain was sequenced during a study of cytomegalovirus exposure and HLA in healthy donors. Donors likely had unrecorded immune exposures despite being nominally healthy when sampled. The PCR used 60 Vbeta and 13 Jbeta primers. Clones were sequenced by immunoSEQ multiplex PCR, and TCRdb holds only the in-frame ones, with some missing. The sample is made up of about 130,000 clones, and the top ten hold about 1.5% of it. V lost 6 bases to trimming and J lost 4 bases; unmatched junction nucleotides: 8. The CDR3 length is 15 residues. Germline values: CDR1 SQVTM, CDR2 ANQGSEA. This TCR derives from a middle-aged woman in good health and CMV-seropositive. Sequenced material: PBMCs. The rearrangement links TRBV29-1 to TRBJ2-5, with TRBD2 matching over 13 bases. This chain's CDR3 is CSVDGTSGTGETQYF. CDR3 DNA: TGCAGCGTGGACGGGACTAGCGGGACGGGAGAGACCCAGTACTTC.